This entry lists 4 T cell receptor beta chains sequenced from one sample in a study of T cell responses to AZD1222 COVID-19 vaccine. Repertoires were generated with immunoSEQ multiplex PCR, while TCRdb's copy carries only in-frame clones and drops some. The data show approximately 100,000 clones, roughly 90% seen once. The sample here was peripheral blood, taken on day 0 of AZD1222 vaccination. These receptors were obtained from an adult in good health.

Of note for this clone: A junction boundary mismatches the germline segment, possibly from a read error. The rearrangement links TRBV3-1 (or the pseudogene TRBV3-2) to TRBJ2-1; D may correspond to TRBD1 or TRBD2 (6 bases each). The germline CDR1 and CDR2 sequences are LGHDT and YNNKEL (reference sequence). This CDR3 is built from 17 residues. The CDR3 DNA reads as TGTGCCAGCAGTCAAGGGGGAGGCGGACCCAAGGCCAATGAGCAGTTCTTC. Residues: CASSQGGGGPKANEQFF.

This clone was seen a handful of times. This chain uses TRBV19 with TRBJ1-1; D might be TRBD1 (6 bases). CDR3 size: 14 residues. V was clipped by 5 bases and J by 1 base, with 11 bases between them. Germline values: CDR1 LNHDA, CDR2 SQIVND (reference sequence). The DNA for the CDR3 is TGTGCCAGTAGTGCGGGGGGCACGAACACTGAAGCTTTCTTT. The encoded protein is CASSAGGTNTEAFF.

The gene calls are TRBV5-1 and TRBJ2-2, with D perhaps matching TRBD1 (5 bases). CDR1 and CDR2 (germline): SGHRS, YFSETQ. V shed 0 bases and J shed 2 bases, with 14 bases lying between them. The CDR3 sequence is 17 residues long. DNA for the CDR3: TGCGCCAGCAGCTTGGGACAGAACCGGGCCAACACCGGGGAGCTGTTTTTT. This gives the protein CASSLGQNRANTGELFF.

The CDR3 nucleotides are TGTGCCAGTAGTATGTCGCTAGCGGGAGGGACCGGGGAGCTGTTTTTT. As protein: CASSMSLAGGTGELFF. The genes are TRBV19 and TRBJ2-2; 12 nucleotides agree with TRBD2. V lost 3 bases, J lost 5 bases, and 4 bases stayed unmatched. Germline CDR1 reads LNHDA; CDR2 reads SQIVND (reference sequence). The CDR3 spans 16 residues. Based on the CDR3 plus reference TRBV19 and TRBJ2-2, the full variable domain is DGGITQSPKYLFRKEGQNVTLSCEQNLNHDAMYWYRQDPGQGLRLIYYSQIVNDFQKGDIAEGYSVSREKKESFPLTVTSAQKNPTAFYLCASSMSLAGGTGELFFGEGSRLTVL.